A single sample is the source of the 5 T cell receptor beta chains below, sequenced in a study of T cell repertoires in cytomegalovirus infection. TCRdb reprocessed the reads with MiXCR, giving one entry per CDR3 protein. The repertoire holds 110,000 to 150,000 distinct CDR3 sequences, with approximately 30% as singletons. These receptors have no identified antigens. The source was CD8+ T cells from cultured PBMCs, collected from culture after CMV antigen stimulation. Receptors originate from a human donor in good health (CMV status not recorded). Some clones in this sample may be carry-over from other donors' samples.

V gene TRBV28 combines with J gene TRBJ1-5, with D tentatively TRBD1 (5 bases). Trimming took off 6 bases at V and 3 bases at J, with 12 bases between the two ends. The CDR3 consists of 14 residues. Germline loops: CDR1 MDHEN, CDR2 SYDVKM. CDR3 region: CASRPDSANQPQHF. CDR3 nucleotide sequence: TGTGCCAGCAGACCCGACAGCGCCAATCAGCCCCAGCATTTT.

This chain links TRBV29-1 with TRBJ1-2, with D perhaps matching TRBD1 (5 bases). Between the trimmed V and J ends, which lost 1 base and 8 bases, there was a span of 8 bases. The CDR3 has 11 residues. In germline, CDR1 is SQVTM, CDR2 ANQGSEA. CDR3 loop: CSVEGREGYTF. In DNA form, the CDR3 reads TGCAGCGTTGAAGGCAGGGAAGGCTACACCTTC.

This clonotype was detected a few times. This rearrangement joins TRBV6-1 to TRBJ2-7; weak D call: TRBD2 (5 bases). The V and J ends lost 7 bases and 0 bases respectively, with 13 bases between them. The CDR3 totals 14 residues. CDR1 and CDR2 (germline): MNHNS, SASEGT. Here the CDR3 DNA reads TGTGCCAGCACGGGATCCGTGGTCTCCTACGAGCAGTACTTC. Its protein is CASTGSVVSYEQYF.

This clonotype was observed a handful of times. As DNA, the CDR3 is TGTGCCAGCAGTTCCCCCGACGGACAGCAATATAGCAATCAGCCCCAGCATTTT. Residues: CASSSPDGQQYSNQPQHF. The genes are TRBV6-6 and TRBJ1-5; D perhaps matches TRBD1 (6 bases). The CDR3 runs to 18 residues. Germline loops: CDR1 MNHNY, CDR2 SVGAGI (reference sequence). V was clipped by 4 bases and J by 0 bases, with 19 bases between them.

This clonotype has only a few counts. V usage is TRBV13 and J usage is TRBJ1-2; 9 bases map to TRBD1. Germline CDR1 and CDR2: PRHDT and FYEKMQ (reference sequence). CDR3 size: 17 residues. Trimming removed 1 base from V and 4 bases from J; junction bases left unmatched: 10. The chain's CDR3 is CASSLDPGQGNLYGYTF. The CDR3 nucleotides are TGTGCCAGCAGCTTAGATCCGGGACAGGGAAATCTCTATGGCTACACCTTC.